The clone carrying this T cell receptor (beta chain) was seen at least ten times. TCRdb reanalysed the PCR reads using MiXCR and keeps one entry per CDR3 protein. The profile shows roughly 12,000 distinct CDR3 sequences, around 26% of them singletons. The data were taken from a study of immune characterization of retroperitoneal liposarcoma. Germline CDR1 reads MNHNS; CDR2 reads SASEGT. The CDR3 covers 12 residues. V was cut by 5 bases and J by 13 bases, with 15 bases left in between. The TCR was taken from a female donor with retroperitoneal liposarcoma. The V call is TRBV6-1, the J call TRBJ2-1; D is perhaps TRBD2 (5 bases). The specimen was tumor tissue. CDR3 nucleotide sequence: TGTGCCAGCAGTTGGGAGCAAGAGACCCAGTTCTTC. Translating gives CASSWEQETQFF.